These 25 T cell receptor beta chains were sequenced from one sample in a study of cytomegalovirus exposure and HLA in healthy donors. Primers: 60 Vbeta forward and 13 Jbeta reverse. The assay was immunoSEQ multiplex PCR, and TCRdb's table has in-frame clones only and misses some. Its table lists fewer than 150,000 clones. Sequenced input: PBMCs. The receptor source for this set is a man aged 35-49 years in good health and CMV-seronegative.

The chain employs TRBV28 and TRBJ1-2; D is unresolved. Germline V gene sequence: CDR1 MDHEN, CDR2 SYDVKM. Trimming cost V 6 bases and J 5 bases, with 10 bases left between them. This CDR3 has 12 residues. The CDR3 sequence is CASSKLVYGYTF. Here the CDR3 DNA reads TGTGCCAGCAGCAAGCTCGTATATGGCTACACCTTC.

The chain employs TRBV19 and TRBJ2-5, with TRBD2 matching over 12 bases. Germline CDR1 is LNHDA and CDR2 is SQIVND (reference sequence). The CDR3 covers 15 residues. Unmatched junction bases numbered 4, after V lost 8 bases and J lost 0 bases. CDR3 nucleotide sequence: TGTGCCAGTTCTAGCGGGGGGGCCTACCAAGAGACCCAGTACTTC. Residues: CASSSGGAYQETQYF.

The chain links TRBV2 to TRBJ2-7; D possibly corresponds to TRBD2 (6 bases). CDR1 SNHLY and CDR2 FYNNEI come from the germline V gene. There are 16 residues in the CDR3. Trimming left V 0 bases short and J 5 bases short, with 17 bases between. CDR3: CASSEAGTASGDEQYF. The CDR3 DNA follows: TGTGCCAGCAGTGAAGCAGGCACGGCCTCGGGGGACGAGCAGTACTTC.

The gene calls are TRBV6-6 and TRBJ2-7; D perhaps matches TRBD1 (5 bases). In germline, CDR1 is MNHNY, CDR2 SVGAGI (reference sequence). The length of the CDR3 is 13 residues. V lost 2 bases, J lost 2 bases, and 7 bases lay in between. The CDR3 spells CASSYGATYEQYF. Here the CDR3 DNA reads TGTGCCAGCAGTTACGGGGCAACCTACGAGCAGTACTTC.

To note about this clone: The same CDR3 can be traced to other DNA sequences in this sample. V usage is TRBV6-5 and J usage is TRBJ2-3; perhaps TRBD2 as D (5 bases). V was shortened by 0 bases and J by 5 bases, with 9 bases between the two germline ends. This CDR3 spans 14 amino acids. Looked up from germline, CDR1 is MNHEY and CDR2 is SVGAGI. In DNA, the CDR3 is TGTGCCAGCAGTTACTCGAGTGCGGGAGATACGCAGTATTTT. Residues: CASSYSSAGDTQYF.

The J gene is TRBJ2-5, the V gene TRBV7-9; D is unresolved. V was cut by 1 base and J by 2 bases, with 8 bases left in between. This CDR3 contains 14 residues. The germline gives CDR1 SEHNR, CDR2 FQNEAQ (reference sequence). DNA of the CDR3: TGTGCCAGCAGCTTAGTCCAGAGGCAAGAGACCCAGTACTTC. Its translation: CASSLVQRQETQYF.

The rearrangement uses TRBV5-4 and TRBJ1-1, with D perhaps matching TRBD1 (5 bases). CDR1 and CDR2 from the germline V gene are SGHNT and YYREEE (reference sequence). V dropped 6 bases and J dropped 1 base, with 16 bases sitting between them. This CDR3 contains 15 residues. CDR3 in DNA: TGTGCCAGCACCCCGGTGCGGGGCCGGAACACTGAAGCTTTCTTT. Amino acid sequence: CASTPVRGRNTEAFF.

J is TRBJ1-3 and V is TRBV4-1; no definite D call. The V end lost 0 bases, the J end lost 3 bases, and 12 bases lay between the germline ends. Germline V gene lookup returns CDR1 MGHRA and CDR2 YSYEKL. This CDR3 spans 16 amino acids. CDR3 sequence (DNA): TGCGCCAGCAGCCAAGATCGTCGGGTCGGTGGAAACACCATATATTTT. Translated: CASSQDRRVGGNTIYF.

The chain links TRBV28 to TRBJ1-5, with a weak D call TRBD1 (5 bases). The CDR3 extends over 14 amino acids. V lost 7 bases and J lost 7, with 17 bases in between. CDR1 and CDR2 (germline): MDHEN, SYDVKM. CDR3 region: CASMKGGVEQPQHF. The CDR3, as DNA: TGTGCCAGCATGAAGGGAGGGGTAGAGCAGCCCCAGCATTTT.

The J gene is TRBJ1-5, the V gene TRBV10-3; the D gene is possibly TRBD1 (5 bases). V was pared by 5 bases and J by 2 bases, with 10 bases between. Germline CDR1 and CDR2: ENHRY and SYGVKD. This CDR3 is built from 14 residues. The DNA for the CDR3 is TGTGCCATCAGTAGAGCGGGGGGCAATCAGCCCCAGCATTTT. Encoded protein: CAISRAGGNQPQHF.

CDR3 amino acids: CASSLDGAGYTF. The CDR3 coding sequence is TGCGCCAGCAGCTTGGATGGGGCCGGCTACACCTTC. This sequence joins TRBV5-1 and TRBJ1-2; weak D call: TRBD1 (5 bases). Trimming removed 0 bases at V and 8 bases at J, with 8 bases between. The CDR3 sequence is 12 residues long. Germline V gene lookup returns CDR1 SGHRS and CDR2 YFSETQ.

The chain is built from TRBV6-1 and TRBJ1-2; TRBD1 agrees at 9 bases. CDR1 and CDR2 (germline): MNHNS, SASEGT. Losses at the gene ends were 3 bases for V and 3 bases for J; bases not matched to a gene: 2. This CDR3 comprises 14 residues. CDR3 DNA: TGTGCCAGCAGTGAGGGACAGGGAGACTATGGCTACACCTTC. As protein: CASSEGQGDYGYTF.

V gene TRBV5-1 combines with J gene TRBJ2-7; TRBD2 matches at 11 bases. CDR1 is SGHRS and CDR2 is YFSETQ in the germline V gene. The J segment lost 2 bases and the V segment lost 3 bases, leaving 10 bases of the junction unmatched. The CDR3 length is 17 residues. CDR3 bases: TGCGCCAGCAGCTCATCAAGAGGGACTAGCGGTACCTACGAGCAGTACTTC. Translation gives CASSSSRGTSGTYEQYF.

V usage is TRBV6-5 and J usage is TRBJ1-6, with D perhaps matching TRBD1 (6 bases). CDR3 length: 15 residues. The V end was cut by 5 bases, the J end by 7 bases, with 15 bases between. Germline CDR1 reads MNHEY; CDR2 reads SVGAGI. The CDR3 sequence: CASSITGHTNSPLHF. The CDR3 nucleotides are TGTGCCAGCAGTATAACGGGACATACAAATTCACCCCTCCACTTT.

The rearrangement joins TRBV11-2 to TRBJ1-1, with D possibly TRBD1 on 5 matching bases. From germline, CDR1 is SGHAT and CDR2 FQNNGV. V shed 5 bases and J shed 6 bases, with 13 bases lying between them. The CDR3 consists of 13 residues. The DNA for the CDR3 is TGTGCCAGCAGCCCCCTTGGGGACTCTGAAGCTTTCTTT. Translated: CASSPLGDSEAFF. Using reference TRBV11-2 and TRBJ1-1 for the parts outside the CDR3, the full variable domain is EAGVAQSPRYKIIEKRQSVAFWCNPISGHATLYWYQQILGQGPKLLIQFQNNGVVDDSQLPKDRFSAERLKGVDSTLKIQPAKLEDSAVYLCASSPLGDSEAFFGQGTRLTVV.

CDR3 residues: CASRKGGTNSYEQYF. The CDR3 coding sequence is TGTGCCAGCAGGAAGGGAGGGACCAACTCCTACGAGCAGTACTTC. The chain joins TRBV25-1 to TRBJ2-7, with TRBD2 matching over 7 bases. The V and J ends lost 6 bases and 0 bases, in that order; junction bases with no gene match: 8. Germline CDR1 and CDR2: MGHDK and SYGVNS. CDR3 length: 15 amino acids.

This sequence joins TRBV5-1 and TRBJ1-6; D is undetermined. The germline V gene encodes CDR1 SGHRS and CDR2 YFSETQ. CDR3 length: 15 amino acids. The V and J ends lost 0 bases and 8 bases respectively, with 12 bases between them. Here the CDR3 DNA reads TGCGCCAGCAGCTTGGATTGGAGTTCCGATTCACCCCTCCACTTT. Residues: CASSLDWSSDSPLHF. Together with reference TRBV5-1 and TRBJ1-6, the CDR3 gives the full variable domain: KAGVTQTPRYLIKTRGQQVTLSCSPISGHRSVSWYQQTPGQGLQFLFEYFSETQRNKGNFPGRFSGRQFSNSRSEMNVSTLELGDSALYLCASSLDWSSDSPLHFGNGTRLTVT.

As DNA, the CDR3 is TGTGCCAGCAGCGTCCAGGGTTGGGAGACCCAGTACTTC. Protein product: CASSVQGWETQYF. The rearrangement links TRBV7-6 to TRBJ2-5, with D tentatively TRBD1 (5 bases). This CDR3 comprises 13 residues. V was pared by 5 bases and J by 5 bases, with 12 bases between. The germline CDR1 and CDR2 sequences are SGHVS and FNYEAQ.

The chain combines TRBV6-5 with TRBJ2-1, with 11 bases fitting TRBD1. Trimming at V came to 2 bases and at J to 8 bases, leaving 8 bases not matched to a gene. Germline V lookup: CDR1 MNHEY, CDR2 SVGAGI. The CDR3 covers 16 residues. The CDR3 sequence is CASSYAPGTGGYEQFF. The CDR3 coding sequence is TGTGCCAGCAGTTACGCACCCGGGACAGGGGGTTATGAGCAGTTCTTC.

The chain couples TRBV5-1 to TRBJ1-4, with TRBD1 as a possible D gene (6 bases). The V and J ends lost 4 bases and 6 bases respectively, with 16 bases between them. CDR1 is SGHRS and CDR2 is YFSETQ in the germline V gene. The CDR3 is 15 amino acids. CDR3 protein: CASSLQQGGYEKLFF. CDR3 nucleotides: TGCGCCAGCAGCCTACAACAGGGAGGGTATGAAAAACTGTTTTTT.

The chain uses TRBV28 and TRBJ1-3; 7 bases line up with TRBD1. Per the germline V gene, CDR1 is MDHEN and CDR2 is SYDVKM. The V gene end was trimmed by 8 bases and the J gene end by 0 bases; junction bases not matched to a gene: 4. There are 14 residues in the CDR3. This CDR3 reads CASRGQNSGNTIYF. For the CDR3, the DNA is TGTGCCAGCCGGGGACAGAACTCTGGAAACACCATATATTTT.

This chain connects TRBV27 to TRBJ1-1; TRBD1 aligns across 7 bases. The germline gives CDR1 MNHEY, CDR2 SMNVEV (reference sequence). The trim removed 6 bases at V and 5 bases at J, leaving 9 bases unmatched. This CDR3 is 14 amino acids long. The CDR3 coding sequence is TGTGCCAGCAGCCCAAACAGGGGATGGACTGAAGCTTTCTTT. Encoded protein: CASSPNRGWTEAFF.

The chain carries TRBV5-1 and TRBJ1-2, with 7 bases lining up with TRBD1. The CDR3 covers 15 residues. Germline CDR1 is SGHRS and CDR2 is YFSETQ. The V gene end was trimmed by 0 bases and the J gene end by 5 bases; junction bases not matched to a gene: 7. In DNA, the CDR3 is TGCGCCAGCAGCTTGGGAGGGACAGTGAAGTATGGCTACACCTTC. Translating it yields CASSLGGTVKYGYTF.

V usage is TRBV5-6 and J usage is TRBJ2-7, with unresolved D. Deletions cut 4 bases from V and 2 bases from J, with 7 bases between. Germline V gene sequence: CDR1 SGHDT, CDR2 YYEEEE. CDR3 length equals 12 residues. In DNA form, the CDR3 reads TGTGCCAGCAGCCTCACGGCCTACGAGCAGTACTTC. Protein product: CASSLTAYEQYF. The whole variable domain, remainder taken from reference TRBV5-6 and TRBJ2-7, is DAGVTQSPTHLIKTRGQQVTLRCSPKSGHDTVSWYQQALGQGPQFIFQYYEEEERQRGNFPDRFSGHQFPNYSSELNVNALLLGDSALYLCASSLTAYEQYFGPGTRLTVT.

The V and J genes are TRBV5-6 and TRBJ1-5, with 9 nucleotides matching TRBD1. There are 15 residues in the CDR3. J gave up 4 bases and V 0 bases, and 2 bases lay outside the gene matches. Germline V lookup: CDR1 SGHDT, CDR2 YYEEEE. The CDR3 protein is CASSLGGTGNQPQHF. The CDR3 nucleotides read TGTGCCAGCAGCTTGGGCGGGACAGGGAATCAGCCCCAGCATTTT. The full variable domain, with the rest looked up from reference TRBV5-6 and TRBJ1-5, is DAGVTQSPTHLIKTRGQQVTLRCSPKSGHDTVSWYQQALGQGPQFIFQYYEEEERQRGNFPDRFSGHQFPNYSSELNVNALLLGDSALYLCASSLGGTGNQPQHFGDGTRLSIL.